Below, 3 T cell receptor beta chains from the same sample are listed, as sequenced in a study of human T cells and chemical hapten exposure. Total RNA was isolated from whole blood that had not been fractionated. Each CDR3 protein is one row after TCRdb ran MiXCR on the 5' RACE reads. The data hold about 81,000 distinct CDR3 sequences, with under 10% observed a single time. These receptors were obtained from a male donor in good health.

The V gene is TRBV7-9, the J gene TRBJ1-1; D gene ambiguous. The CDR3 loop spans 13 amino acids. In germline, CDR1 is SEHNR, CDR2 FQNEAQ (reference sequence). V lost 4 bases and J lost 4, with 10 bases in between. CDR3: CASSSGRGTEAFF. DNA of the CDR3: TGTGCCAGCAGCTCTGGGCGGGGCACTGAAGCTTTCTTT.

This clonotype was observed many times. The chain links TRBV11-2 to TRBJ2-3; 10 bases are a match to TRBD2. With 2 bases clipped from V and 2 bases from J, the junction kept 4 bases outside the gene matches. This CDR3 has 16 residues. The germline gives CDR1 SGHAT, CDR2 FQNNGV. CDR3 sequence (DNA): TGTGCCAGCAGCTTATCTAGCGGGGGCATCACAGATACGCAGTATTTT. Its protein product is CASSLSSGGITDTQYF.

This clonotype was picked up a small number of times. The chain has TRBV30 and TRBJ2-3; 14 bases are a match to TRBD2. Trimming took 3 bases from V and 4 from J; bases not matched to a gene: 3. This CDR3 has 15 amino acids. Germline CDR1 and CDR2: GTSNPN and SVGIG (reference sequence). DNA of the CDR3: TGTGCCTGGAGCCCGGGACTAGCGGGAGCAGATACGCAGTATTTT. It is translated as CAWSPGLAGADTQYF.